This T cell receptor (beta chain) was recovered during a study of cytomegalovirus exposure and HLA in healthy donors (dated by TCRdb to 2016 to 2017). Notes on the research overall: According to an earlier analysis of 587 of the donors, 150 million to 200 million T cells yielded roughly 110 million unique TCR beta sequences and around 280 Gb of sequence data. Among some 400 genotyped donors of the cohort, an average of around 240,000 unique TCR beta nucleotide sequences were sequenced per donor, roughly a sixth of them non-productive. An early release that covered fewer than 750 HLA-typed donors contained approximately 300 gigabases of sequencing data and 75 million to 100 million unique TCR sequences. Every discovery cohort repertoire had been produced on one sequencing platform. The study used immunosequencing to profile the T cell repertoires of several hundred subjects and linked those repertoires to cytomegalovirus serostatus. Donor age, sex, ethnicity and CMV serostatus were compiled alongside the repertoire data. The study combined high-throughput TCR immunosequencing, statistical association of individual TCRs with disease status, and machine learning to predict cytomegalovirus infection status. In an earlier analysis of about 590 of the donors, high-throughput TCR beta sequencing was used to judge whether each TCR beta V gene segment behaved as functional or pseudogenic. The study aimed to test whether signatures of past pathogen exposure could be identified by cataloging public T cell receptors. HLA typing included class I and class II loci at four-digit resolution. The number of donors typed differed by locus, with 629-630 for A, B, C, DRB1 and DQB1, 522 for DQA1, 600 to 610 for DPA1, and 400 to 490 for DPB1. Of the roughly 400 genotyped donors, roughly 80% were placed in the genetic ancestry cluster associated with self-reported Caucasian donors. Genome-wide SNP genotypes for about three fifths of the roughly 700 donors were used in a later genetic analysis, which treated that subset as a discovery cohort. Along with the roughly 700-subject first cohort, a separate validation cohort of over a hundred different subjects was used. Because of strong linkage in the cohort, roughly five DR-DQ haplotypes were treated as single units for association and clustering. Rather than using new phenotypic data, the later analysis identified candidate immune exposures from TCR beta sequences and from how often those sequences occurred across donors. A later analysis re-examined previously published TCR beta repertoires from about 670 donors and added high-resolution HLA genotyping to investigate patterns of TCR occurrence.

The CDR3 covers 15 residues, taking in both the cysteine and the phenylalanine. Kept here is only the CDR3 DNA, which spans 45 bases and is read in frame from base 1. At the junction V is shortened by 4 bases and J by 2 bases; bases outside the gene matches: 6. The germline V gene (reference sequence) provides CDR1 PRHDT and CDR2 FYEKMQ. Turning to this clone: The antigen it recognizes is unknown. No much larger clone exists at a distance of one base, and base qualities are not known.

The cohort comprised 666 healthy bone marrow donors. At the time of sampling, every cohort member was nominally healthy, though immune exposures that went unrecorded were likely present. The donor was CMV seropositive and was included in the group of 250 to 350 seropositive cohort members. A peripheral blood sample was collected from each donor, and TCR beta sequencing was performed on peripheral blood mononuclear cells. The Qiagen DNeasy Blood Extraction Kit was used to extract genomic DNA from the blood cell samples. Study-wide findings and limitations: In a later genetic analysis, a missense DCLRE1C variant was associated with V-gene and J-gene trimming of TCR beta chains, and the association was replicated in an independent cohort. In vitro tests confirmed that a few of the cytomegalovirus-associated TCR beta chains recognize cytomegalovirus antigens. Broadly in line with IMGT annotations, most TCR beta V segments showed up in productive rearrangements about 87% or about 30% of the time in an earlier analysis of several hundred of the donors. In a later analysis, the rate of TCR association differed among HLA loci, with DRB1 alleles having the most associated TCRs and HLA-C alleles having the fewest. When HLA alleles, especially DR and DQ, strongly co-occurred, attributing TCR associations to individual alleles was difficult. Specific HLA alleles were associated with over 15,000 TCR beta sequences at a false discovery rate of 0.05 in a later analysis. A later analysis found that HLA-associated TCR beta chains were more clonally expanded and had lower generation probabilities than equally common non-associated chains. In this cohort, only TCR beta chains were sequenced, and detectable features were limited by the absence of alpha or paired-chain data. Cytomegalovirus status was reported to be diagnosed by the classifier with high specificity and sensitivity in both the original and validation cohorts. Because counts were too low, roughly 18 rarely observed V segments, including chromosome 9 orphons, were left out of the earlier analysis of 500 to 650 of the donors. The only immune exposure information available for the cohort was CMV serostatus. A group of highly shared sequence variants was considered likely to be a technical artifact of the sequencing pipeline. Correlated functional status among segregating V segments might reflect linkage disequilibrium, but an unknown experimental factor could not be ruled out. It was suggested by the authors that the approach could potentially be generalized to other disease states and immunological phenotypes. HLA typing was unavailable for some donors at each locus, so association tests used only the typed subset. A later genetic analysis reported fewer N-insertions in productive TCRs among donors in an Asian-associated ancestry cluster than the roughly 620-donor mean. In a later analysis, most CMV-associated TCR beta chains were found to appear HLA-restricted, with HLA associations seemingly driven largely by CMV exposure. A further reported finding was that TCR beta sequences accurately predicted the HLA-A and HLA-B alleles for most subjects in the first cohort. Some IMGT-functional V segments, including TRBV6-2 and TRBV6-3, could not be told apart with the 87-base-pair reads, so those segments were excluded. In a later analysis, several top co-occurrence clusters were reported to appear linked to parvovirus B19, influenza, CMV and Epstein-Barr virus. Roughly uniform sequencing depth across donors was assumed in presence/absence analyses, although this assumption may not hold. Most TCR sequences were observed very rarely across donors, whereas some public TCRs were present in many individuals. The study listed 164 TCR beta chains as associated with cytomegalovirus.

The library was made by the immunoSEQ multiplex PCR assay. For the multiplex PCR, a mixture combining 60 forward primers for TCR Vbeta segments and 13 reverse primers for TCR Jbeta segments was used. The CDR3 region of rearranged TCR beta genes was amplified from genomic DNA by a multiplex PCR assay. The amplified TCR beta libraries were sequenced on the Illumina HiSeq System as 87-base-pair reads. The original pipeline was this. A later analysis tallied tens of millions of unique TCR beta chains across the 660 or so repertoires, and around 9.9 million of those chains were shared by two or more donors. Raw reads were error-corrected and collapsed into unique sequences by a nearest-neighbor algorithm in which closely related sequences were merged to remove PCR and sequencing errors. CDR3 sequences were aligned to IMGT reference sequences to assign V, D and J gene segments. For a sequence to be retained, a match of at least six nucleotides to both a V gene segment and a J gene segment was required. Rearrangements were classified as productive when the CDR3 lacked stop codons and remained in frame with V and J, and all other rearrangements were classified as non-productive. CDR3 was defined according to IMGT convention as the region running from the second conserved V-encoded cysteine to the conserved J-encoded phenylalanine. In an earlier analysis of 500 to 650 of the donors, sequences lacking an unambiguous match to a single V gene segment were excluded. In an earlier analysis of almost 600 of the donors, a V segment was called functional when productive rearrangements were above 56.7%, and segregating when the standard deviation between donors exceeded 5%. A statistical classification framework was built for diagnosing cytomegalovirus status from the catalog of TCR beta chain sequences. A later analysis assigned V and J genes by comparing TCR nucleotide sequences with IMGT/GENE-DB human TR gene sequences. A later analysis assigned CDR3 sequences and most-parsimonious VDJ recombination scenarios with the TCRdist pipeline. In a later analysis, each TCR beta chain was defined by its CDR3 amino acid sequence together with its V-gene family, and reads without a unique V-gene family were excluded. As a way to deal with suspected cross-contamination and a sequencing artifact, a later analysis dropped 592 nucleotide sequences that were highly shared and had low generation probability. In a later analysis, a clonal expansion index for each public chain was calculated from normalized within-repertoire ranks of inferred template counts. A later analysis computed generation probabilities with a VDJ recombination model fitted to out-of-frame rearrangements, and checked the results against IGoR. In a later analysis, hypergeometric tests were used to score TCR-TCR, TCR-HLA and TCR-CMV co-occurrence, with a repertoire-size bias correction applied to TCR pairs. A later analysis estimated false discovery rates by permuting HLA or CMV assignments 20 times. A later analysis grouped co-occurring TCRs with DBSCAN, adding TCRdist sequence similarity when clustering within HLA-allele-positive subsets. Repertoires with fewer than 30,000 or more than 120,000 public chains, plus five repertoires with anomalous nucleotide sharing, were excluded from co-occurrence clustering. What TCRdb holds here is the immuneACCESS table cut down to in-frame rearrangements. Part of the clones is not present; checked against another copy, under half of the missing clones reflect an unresolved V gene, and the others are unexplained. V, J and clone size derive from that table, while D and trimming were established from the DNA sequence. Present in this sample are 200,000 or so clones, around 86% of which were seen just once. Around 6.3% of the sample lies in the top ten.

The source is a woman in her fifties or sixties in good health and CMV-seropositive. The V and J segments used are TRBV13 and TRBJ2-3; TRBD1 aligns with 7 central bases. Sequenced sample: PBMCs. The bases read TGTGCCAGCAGCTCCCAAAGGGGGCTCACAGATACGCAGTATTTT. This encodes CASSSQRGLTDTQYF.